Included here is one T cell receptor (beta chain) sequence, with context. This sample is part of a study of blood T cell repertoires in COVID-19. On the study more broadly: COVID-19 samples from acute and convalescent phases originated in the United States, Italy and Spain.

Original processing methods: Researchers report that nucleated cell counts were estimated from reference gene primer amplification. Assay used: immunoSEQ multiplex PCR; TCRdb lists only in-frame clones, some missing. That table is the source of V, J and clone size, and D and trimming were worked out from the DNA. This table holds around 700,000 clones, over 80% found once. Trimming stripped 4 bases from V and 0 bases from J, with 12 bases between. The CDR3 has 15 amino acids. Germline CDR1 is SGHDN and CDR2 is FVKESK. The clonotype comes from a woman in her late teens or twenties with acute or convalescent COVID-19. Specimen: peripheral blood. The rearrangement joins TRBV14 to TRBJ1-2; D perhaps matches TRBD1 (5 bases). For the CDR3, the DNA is TGTGCCAGCAGCCGTCAGGGAATAACTAACTATGGCTACACCTTC. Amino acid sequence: CASSRQGITNYGYTF.